These 4 T cell receptor beta chains came from one sample sequenced in a study of blood T cell repertoires in COVID-19. Sequencing was performed with immunoSEQ multiplex PCR; in TCRdb, only in-frame clones are kept and a portion is missing. This table has about 240,000 clones, about 86% appearing once. What was sequenced was peripheral blood. All receptors derive from a woman older than 75 with acute or convalescent COVID-19.

This chain joins TRBV24-1 and TRBJ2-7; 7 bases map to TRBD1. Germline assignment: CDR1 KGHDR and CDR2 SFDVKD. CDR3 length equals 14 residues. The V and J ends lost 7 bases and 0 bases, in that order; junction bases with no gene match: 5. The CDR3 loop is CATRETGDSYEQYF. Written as DNA, the CDR3 is TGTGCCACCAGAGAAACAGGGGACTCCTACGAGCAGTACTTC.

The chain combines TRBV6-6 with TRBJ1-3; D is unresolved. V lost 4 bases and J lost 0, with 10 bases in between. Germline CDR1 and CDR2: MNHNY and SVGAGI (reference sequence). This CDR3 has 15 residues. The CDR3 reads CASSSGSPSGNTIYF. CDR3 coding DNA: TGTGCCAGCAGTTCAGGTTCTCCCTCTGGAAACACCATATATTTT.

V is TRBV9 and J is TRBJ1-2, with no clear D. Germline CDR1 reads SGDLS; CDR2 reads YYNGEE. The CDR3 runs to 14 residues. The V and J ends lost 0 bases and 8 bases respectively, with 14 bases between them. The CDR3 DNA reads TGTGCCAGCAGCGTAGTTTTGGGTGGAGGCGGCTACACCTTC. This codes for CASSVVLGGGGYTF.

CDR3 sequence reads: CSVDGGALGETQYF. Here the CDR3 DNA reads TGCAGCGTTGATGGCGGGGCCCTAGGGGAGACCCAGTACTTC. This chain links TRBV29-1 with TRBJ2-5; possibly TRBD2 for D (6 bases). V lost 3 bases and J 5 bases, leaving 16 bases between the germline ends. CDR3 length equals 14 residues. The germline V gene encodes CDR1 SQVTM and CDR2 ANQGSEA.